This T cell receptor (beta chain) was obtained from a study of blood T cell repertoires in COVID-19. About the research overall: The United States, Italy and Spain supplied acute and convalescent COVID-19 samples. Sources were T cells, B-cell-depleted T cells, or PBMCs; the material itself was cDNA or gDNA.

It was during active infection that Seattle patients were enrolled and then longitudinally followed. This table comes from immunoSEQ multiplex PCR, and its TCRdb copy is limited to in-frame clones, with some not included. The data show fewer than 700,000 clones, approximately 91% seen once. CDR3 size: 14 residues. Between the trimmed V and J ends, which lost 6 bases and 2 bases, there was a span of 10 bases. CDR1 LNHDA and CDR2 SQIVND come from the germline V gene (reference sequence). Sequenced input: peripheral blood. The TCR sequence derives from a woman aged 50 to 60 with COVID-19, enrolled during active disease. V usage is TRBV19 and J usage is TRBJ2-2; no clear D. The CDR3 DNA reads TGTGCCAGTAGGGCCGAGGCAAACACCGGGGAGCTGTTTTTT. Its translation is CASRAEANTGELFF.